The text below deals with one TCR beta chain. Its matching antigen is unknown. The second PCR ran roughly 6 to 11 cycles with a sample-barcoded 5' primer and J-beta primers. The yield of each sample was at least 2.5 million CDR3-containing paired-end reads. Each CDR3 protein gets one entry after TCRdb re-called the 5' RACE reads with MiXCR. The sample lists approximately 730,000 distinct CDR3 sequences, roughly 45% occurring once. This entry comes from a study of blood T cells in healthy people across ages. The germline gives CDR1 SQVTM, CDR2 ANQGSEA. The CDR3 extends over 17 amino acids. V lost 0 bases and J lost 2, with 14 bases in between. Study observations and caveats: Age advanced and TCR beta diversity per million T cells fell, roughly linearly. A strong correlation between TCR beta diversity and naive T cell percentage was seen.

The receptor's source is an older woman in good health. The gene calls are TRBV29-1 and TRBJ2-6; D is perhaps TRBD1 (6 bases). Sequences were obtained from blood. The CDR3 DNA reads TGCAGCGTTGAAGATGTAGGACCAGGGGCTGGGGCCAACGTCCTGACTTTC. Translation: CSVEDVGPGAGANVLTF.